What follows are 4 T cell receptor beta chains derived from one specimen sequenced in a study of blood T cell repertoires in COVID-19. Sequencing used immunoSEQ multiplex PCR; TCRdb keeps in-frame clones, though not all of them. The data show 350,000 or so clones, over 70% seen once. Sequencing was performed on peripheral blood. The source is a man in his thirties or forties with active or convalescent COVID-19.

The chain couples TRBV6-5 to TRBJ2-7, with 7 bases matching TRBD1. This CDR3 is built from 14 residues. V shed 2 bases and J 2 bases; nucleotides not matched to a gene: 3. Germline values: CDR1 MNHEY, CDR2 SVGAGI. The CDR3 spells CASSYGTAAYEQYF. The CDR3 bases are TGTGCCAGCAGTTACGGGACAGCAGCCTACGAGCAGTACTTC.

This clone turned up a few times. This chain's CDR3 is CASSLRGSGRGEQFF. The CDR3 coding sequence is TGTGCCAGCAGCTTAAGGGGGAGCGGGAGAGGTGAGCAGTTCTTC. The chain couples TRBV11-3 to TRBJ2-1; 8 nucleotides line up with TRBD2. V dropped 2 bases and J dropped 9; count of bases not matched to a gene: 9. The CDR3 is 15 residues long. CDR1 is SGHNT and CDR2 is YENEEA in the germline V gene. The variable domain in full, completed from reference TRBV11-3 and TRBJ2-1, reads EAGVVQSPRYKIIEKKQPVAFWCNPISGHNTLYWYLQNLGQGPELLIRYENEEAVDDSQLPKDRFSAERLKGVDSTLKIQPAELGDSAVYLCASSLRGSGRGEQFFGPGTRLTVL.

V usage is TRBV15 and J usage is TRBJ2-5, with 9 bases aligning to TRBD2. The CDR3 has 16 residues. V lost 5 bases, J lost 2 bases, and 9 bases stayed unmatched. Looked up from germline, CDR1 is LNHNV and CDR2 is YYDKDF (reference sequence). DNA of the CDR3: TGTGCCACCAGCCCCCGAGGGCTAGCGGGGCAAGAGACCCAGTACTTC. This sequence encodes CATSPRGLAGQETQYF. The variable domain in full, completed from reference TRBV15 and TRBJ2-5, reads DAMVIQNPRYQVTQFGKPVTLSCSQTLNHNVMYWYQQKSSQAPKLLFHYYDKDFNNEADTPDNFQSRRPNTSFCFLDIRSPGLGDTAMYLCATSPRGLAGQETQYFGPGTRLLVL.

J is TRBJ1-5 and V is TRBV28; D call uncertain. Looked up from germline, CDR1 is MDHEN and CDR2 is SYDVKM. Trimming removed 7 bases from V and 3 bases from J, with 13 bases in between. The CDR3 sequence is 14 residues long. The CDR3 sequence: CASKEGETNQPQHF. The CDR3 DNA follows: TGTGCCAGCAAGGAAGGAGAGACCAATCAGCCCCAGCATTTT.